A single sample is the source of the 3 T cell receptor beta chains below, sequenced in a study of CD8 T cells in Susac syndrome. Reverse transcription of roughly 0.45 to 1 ug RNA used random hexamers. TCRdb re-analysed the immunoSEQ multiplex PCR reads in MiXCR, keeping a single row per CDR3 protein. This sample has 200,000 or so distinct CDR3 sequences, with more than 90% found just once. Sequenced: CD4+ T cells from PBMCs. The receptors shown here come from a human donor with multiple sclerosis.

CDR3 region: CSAKLGAEAQYF. CDR3 DNA sequence: TGCAGTGCAAAACTGGGCGCTGAGGCCCAGTACTTC. This chain joins TRBV20-1 and TRBJ2-5; D is undetermined. The V end lost 6 bases, the J end lost 9 bases, and 17 bases lay between the germline ends. CDR1 and CDR2 from the germline V gene are DFQATT and SNEGSKA (reference sequence). CDR3 length: 12 amino acids.

This clonotype came up once. This chain's CDR3 is CASSLQGAWEQYF. The CDR3 DNA is TGTGCCAGCAGTCTCCAGGGGGCTTGGGAGCAGTACTTC. The chain links TRBV3-1 to TRBJ2-7; 8 bases match TRBD1. The CDR3 has 13 amino acids. Germline assignment: CDR1 LGHDT and CDR2 YNNKEL (reference sequence). The J segment lost 7 bases and the V segment lost 6 bases, leaving 8 bases of the junction unmatched.

V and J are TRBV29-1 and TRBJ1-5; a possible D gene is TRBD1 (5 bases). V was shortened by 7 bases and J by 1 base, with 11 bases between the two germline ends. CDR1 is SQVTM, CDR2 ANQGSEA, per germline. This CDR3 is 13 amino acids long. CDR3 bases: TGCAGCGCTGCGGGGGGAAGCAATCAGCCCCAGCATTTT. It translates to CSAAGGSNQPQHF.